This TCR beta chain was sequenced during a study of T cell changes during pregnancy in multiple sclerosis. Measured with immunoSEQ multiplex PCR; TCRdb has only the in-frame clones, and not every one. The sample shows 90,000 to 100,000 clones, approximately 92% of them seen only once. V gave up 6 bases and J gave up 3 bases, with 13 bases separating them. Germline loops: CDR1 SGHAT, CDR2 FQNNGV. This CDR3 spans 14 amino acids. The sequence was collected from a female donor with multiple sclerosis, enrolled in a pregnancy study. This chain uses TRBV11-2 with TRBJ2-3; D call uncertain. The material was peripheral blood, obtained in the first trimester of pregnancy. Here the CDR3 reads CASSPLSGTDTQYF. In DNA, the CDR3 is TGTGCCAGCAGTCCTCTGTCCGGGACAGATACGCAGTATTTT.